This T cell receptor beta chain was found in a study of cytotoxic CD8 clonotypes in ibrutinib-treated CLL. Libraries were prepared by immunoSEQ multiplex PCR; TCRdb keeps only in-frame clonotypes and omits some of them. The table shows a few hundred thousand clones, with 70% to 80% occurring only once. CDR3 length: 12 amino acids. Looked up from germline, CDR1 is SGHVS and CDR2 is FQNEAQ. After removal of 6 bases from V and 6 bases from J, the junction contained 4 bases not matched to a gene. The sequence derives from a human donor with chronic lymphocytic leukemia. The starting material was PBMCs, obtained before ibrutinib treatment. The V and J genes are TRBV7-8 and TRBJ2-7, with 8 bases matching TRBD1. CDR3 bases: TGTGCCAGCAGGCGAGGACAGGGCGAGCAGTACTTC. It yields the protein CASRRGQGEQYF.